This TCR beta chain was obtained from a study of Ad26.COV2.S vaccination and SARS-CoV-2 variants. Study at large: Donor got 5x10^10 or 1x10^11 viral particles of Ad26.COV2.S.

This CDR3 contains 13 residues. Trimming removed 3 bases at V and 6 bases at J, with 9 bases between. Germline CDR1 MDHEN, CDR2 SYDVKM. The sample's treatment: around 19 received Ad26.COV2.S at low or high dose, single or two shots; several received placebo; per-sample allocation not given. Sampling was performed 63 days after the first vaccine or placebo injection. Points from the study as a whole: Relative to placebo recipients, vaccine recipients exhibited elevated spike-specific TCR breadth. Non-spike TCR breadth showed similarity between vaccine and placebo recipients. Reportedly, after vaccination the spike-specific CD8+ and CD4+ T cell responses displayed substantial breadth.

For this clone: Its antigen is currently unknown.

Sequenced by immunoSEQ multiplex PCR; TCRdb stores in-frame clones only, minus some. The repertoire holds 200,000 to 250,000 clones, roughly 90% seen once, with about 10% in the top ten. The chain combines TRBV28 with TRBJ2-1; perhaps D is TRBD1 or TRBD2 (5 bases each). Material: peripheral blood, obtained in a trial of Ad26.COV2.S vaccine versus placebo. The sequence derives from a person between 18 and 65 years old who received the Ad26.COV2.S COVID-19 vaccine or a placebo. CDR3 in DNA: TGTGCCAGCAGTTTTGGGACCACCAATGAGCAGTTCTTC. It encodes CASSFGTTNEQFF.